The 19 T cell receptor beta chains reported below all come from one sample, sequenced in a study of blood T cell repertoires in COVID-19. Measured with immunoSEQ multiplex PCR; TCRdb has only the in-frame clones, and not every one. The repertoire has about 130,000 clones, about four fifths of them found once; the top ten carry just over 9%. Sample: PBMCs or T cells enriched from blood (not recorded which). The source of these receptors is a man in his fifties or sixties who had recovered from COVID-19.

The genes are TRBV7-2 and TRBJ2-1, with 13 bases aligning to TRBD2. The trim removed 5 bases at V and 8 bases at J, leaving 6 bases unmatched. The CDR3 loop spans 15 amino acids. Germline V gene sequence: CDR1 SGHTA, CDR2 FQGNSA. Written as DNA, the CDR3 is TGTGCCAGCAGCCTACTAGCGGGGGGGCTCGATGAGCAGTTCTTC. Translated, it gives CASSLLAGGLDEQFF.

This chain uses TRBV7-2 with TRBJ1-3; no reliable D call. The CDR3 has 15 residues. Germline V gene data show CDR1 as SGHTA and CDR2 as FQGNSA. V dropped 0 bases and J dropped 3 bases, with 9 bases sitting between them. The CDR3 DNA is TGTGCCAGCAGCTTAGCGCGCAGAGGTGGAAACACCATATATTTT. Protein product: CASSLARRGGNTIYF.

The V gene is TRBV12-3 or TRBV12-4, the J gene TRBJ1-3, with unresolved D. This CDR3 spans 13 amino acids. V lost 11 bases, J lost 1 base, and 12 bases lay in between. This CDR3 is CAGKGSSGNTIYF. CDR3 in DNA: TGTGCCGGAAAAGGGAGTTCTGGAAACACCATATATTTT.

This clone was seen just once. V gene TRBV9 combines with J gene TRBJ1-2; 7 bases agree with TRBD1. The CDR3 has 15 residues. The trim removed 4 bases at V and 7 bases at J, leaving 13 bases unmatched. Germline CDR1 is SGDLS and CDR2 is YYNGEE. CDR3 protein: CASSPPWGTAGGYTF. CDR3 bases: TGTGCCAGCAGCCCCCCGTGGGGGACAGCGGGTGGCTACACCTTC.

For the CDR3, the DNA is TGCGCCAGCTCCCCTAGCCGACAGGGGAATAGGGAGACCCAGTACTTC. Its protein product is CASSPSRQGNRETQYF. The gene calls are TRBV5-1 and TRBJ2-5; 8 bases agree with TRBD1. CDR1 and CDR2 from the germline V gene are SGHRS and YFSETQ. J gave up 5 bases and V 7 bases, and 16 bases lay outside the gene matches. The CDR3 contains 16 residues.

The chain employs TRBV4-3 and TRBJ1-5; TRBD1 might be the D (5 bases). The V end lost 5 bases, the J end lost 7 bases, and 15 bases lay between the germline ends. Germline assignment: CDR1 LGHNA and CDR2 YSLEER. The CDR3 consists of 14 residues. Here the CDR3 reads CASSESGGNQPQHF. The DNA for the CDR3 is TGCGCCAGCAGCGAATCCGGGGGAAACCAGCCCCAGCATTTT.

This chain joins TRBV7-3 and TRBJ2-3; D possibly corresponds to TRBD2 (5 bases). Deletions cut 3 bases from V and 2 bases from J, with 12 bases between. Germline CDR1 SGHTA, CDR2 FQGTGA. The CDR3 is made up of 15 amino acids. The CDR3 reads CASSLASGPTDTQYF. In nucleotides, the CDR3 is TGTGCCAGCAGCTTGGCGAGCGGACCCACAGATACGCAGTATTTT. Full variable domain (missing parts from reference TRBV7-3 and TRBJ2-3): GAGVSQTPSNKVTEKGKYVELRCDPISGHTALYWYRQSLGQGPEFLIYFQGTGAADDSGLPNDRFFAVRPEGSVSTLKIQRTERGDSAVYLCASSLASGPTDTQYFGPGTRLTVL.

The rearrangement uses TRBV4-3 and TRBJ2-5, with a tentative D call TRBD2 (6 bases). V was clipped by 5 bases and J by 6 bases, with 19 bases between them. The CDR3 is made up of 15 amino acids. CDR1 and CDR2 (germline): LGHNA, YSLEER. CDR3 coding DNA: TGCGCCAGCAGCTCTACCATACTGCGCGGGAAGACCCAGTACTTC. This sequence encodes CASSSTILRGKTQYF.

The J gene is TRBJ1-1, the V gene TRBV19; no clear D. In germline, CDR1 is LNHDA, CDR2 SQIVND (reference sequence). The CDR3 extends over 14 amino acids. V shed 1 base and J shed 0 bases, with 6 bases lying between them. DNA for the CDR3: TGTGCCAGTAGTATAGTAGCGGTGAACACTGAAGCTTTCTTT. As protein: CASSIVAVNTEAFF.

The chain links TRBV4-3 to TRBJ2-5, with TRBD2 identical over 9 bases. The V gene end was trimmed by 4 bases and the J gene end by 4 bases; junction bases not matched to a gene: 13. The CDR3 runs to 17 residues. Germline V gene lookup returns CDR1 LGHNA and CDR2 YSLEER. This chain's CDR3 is CASSRRLGGGAGETQYF. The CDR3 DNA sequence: TGCGCCAGCAGCCGGCGTTTGGGCGGGGGGGCCGGAGAGACCCAGTACTTC.

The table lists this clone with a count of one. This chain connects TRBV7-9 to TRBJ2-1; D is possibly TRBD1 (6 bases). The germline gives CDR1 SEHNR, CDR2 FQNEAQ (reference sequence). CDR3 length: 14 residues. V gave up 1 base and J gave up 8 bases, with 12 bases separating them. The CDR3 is CASSLGGGWDEQFF. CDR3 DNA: TGTGCCAGCAGCTTAGGTGGGGGCTGGGATGAGCAGTTCTTC.

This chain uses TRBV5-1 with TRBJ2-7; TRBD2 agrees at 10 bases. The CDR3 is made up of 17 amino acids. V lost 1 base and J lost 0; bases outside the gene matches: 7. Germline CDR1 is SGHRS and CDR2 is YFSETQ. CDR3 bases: TGCGCCAGCAGCTTGACGACCCCTAGCGGGGGCTCCTACGAGCAGTACTTC. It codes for CASSLTTPSGGSYEQYF. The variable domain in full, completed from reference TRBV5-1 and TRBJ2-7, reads KAGVTQTPRYLIKTRGQQVTLSCSPISGHRSVSWYQQTPGQGLQFLFEYFSETQRNKGNFPGRFSGRQFSNSRSEMNVSTLELGDSALYLCASSLTTPSGGSYEQYFGPGTRLTVT.

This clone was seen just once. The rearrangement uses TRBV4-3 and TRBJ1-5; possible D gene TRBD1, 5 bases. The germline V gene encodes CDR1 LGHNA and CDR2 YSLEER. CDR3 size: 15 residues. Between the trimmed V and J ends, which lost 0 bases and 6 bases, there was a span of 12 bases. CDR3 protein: CASSQESGGGQPQHF. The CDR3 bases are TGCGCCAGCAGCCAAGAGTCCGGGGGGGGTCAGCCCCAGCATTTT.

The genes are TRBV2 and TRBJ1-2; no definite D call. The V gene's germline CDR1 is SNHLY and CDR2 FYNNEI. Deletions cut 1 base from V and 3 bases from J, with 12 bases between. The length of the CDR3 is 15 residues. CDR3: CASSEEKGAYYGYTF. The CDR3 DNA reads TGTGCCAGCAGTGAAGAGAAGGGAGCTTACTATGGCTACACCTTC.

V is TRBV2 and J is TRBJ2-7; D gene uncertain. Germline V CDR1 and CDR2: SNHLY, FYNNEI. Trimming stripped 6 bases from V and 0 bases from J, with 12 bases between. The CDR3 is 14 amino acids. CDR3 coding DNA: TGTGCCAGCAGCACAGATGTAGTCTCCTACGAGCAGTACTTC. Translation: CASSTDVVSYEQYF.

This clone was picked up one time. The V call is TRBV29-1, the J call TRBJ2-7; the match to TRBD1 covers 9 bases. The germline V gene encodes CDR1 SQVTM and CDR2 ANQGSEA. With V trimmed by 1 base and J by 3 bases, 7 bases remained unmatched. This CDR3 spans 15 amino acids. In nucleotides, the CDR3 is TGCAGCGTTGAAGCGAGGGGGGACAGGGTCTACGAGCAGTACTTC. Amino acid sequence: CSVEARGDRVYEQYF.

The CDR3 here is CASSYQRTNYGYTF. The CDR3 bases are TGTGCCAGCAGCTATCAGCGGACTAACTATGGCTACACCTTC. This rearrangement joins TRBV28 to TRBJ1-2; D uncertain. Germline lookup yields CDR1 MDHEN and CDR2 SYDVKM. V was trimmed by 6 bases and J by 0 bases, leaving 11 bases between them. This CDR3 spans 14 amino acids.

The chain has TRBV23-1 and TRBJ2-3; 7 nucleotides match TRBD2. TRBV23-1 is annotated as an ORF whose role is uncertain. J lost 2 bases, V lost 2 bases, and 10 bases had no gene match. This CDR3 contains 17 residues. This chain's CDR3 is CASSQNSEGLPTDTQYF. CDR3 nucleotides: TGCGCCAGCAGTCAAAACTCCGAGGGACTACCCACAGATACGCAGTATTTT.

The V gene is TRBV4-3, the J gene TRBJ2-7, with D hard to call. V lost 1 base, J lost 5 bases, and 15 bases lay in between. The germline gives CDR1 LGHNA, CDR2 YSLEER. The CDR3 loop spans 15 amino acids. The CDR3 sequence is CASSQGLLRGDEQYF. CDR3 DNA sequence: TGCGCCAGCAGCCAAGGTTTATTACGAGGTGACGAGCAGTACTTC.